This T cell receptor (beta chain) stems from a study of cytomegalovirus exposure and HLA in healthy donors (TCRdb year 2017). About the investigation overall: In an earlier analysis of roughly 500 of the donors, about 270 Gb of sequence data and 90 million to 130 million unique TCR beta sequences from 150 million to 200 million T cells were reported. HLA typing included class I and class II loci at four-digit resolution. A later analysis re-examined previously published TCR beta repertoires from more than 650 donors and added high-resolution HLA genotyping to investigate patterns of TCR occurrence. To decide whether each TCR beta V gene segment behaved as functional or pseudogenic, an earlier analysis of some 600 of the donors relied on high-throughput TCR beta sequencing. Of the approximately 400 genotyped donors, 65% to 90% were placed in the genetic ancestry cluster associated with self-reported Caucasian donors. Every discovery cohort repertoire had been produced on one sequencing platform. Because of strong linkage in the cohort, a handful of DR-DQ haplotypes were treated as single units for association and clustering. The T cell repertoires of 666 subjects were profiled by immunosequencing and related to cytomegalovirus serostatus. Typing coverage varied by locus: roughly 620-640 donors for A, B, C, DRB1 and DQB1; roughly 500 for DQA1; over 600 for DPA1; roughly 450 for DPB1. An early release covering approximately 600 HLA-typed donors comprised about 310 gigabases of sequencing data and about 90 million unique TCR sequences. The study aimed to test whether cataloging public T cell receptors could reveal signatures of past pathogen exposure. Rather than using new phenotypic data, the later analysis identified candidate immune exposures from TCR beta sequences and from how often those sequences occurred across donors. In a later genetic analysis, genome-wide SNP genotypes for about 60% of the 666 donors were used, and that subset was treated as a discovery cohort. Donor age, sex, ethnicity and CMV serostatus were compiled alongside the repertoire data. Besides the first cohort of roughly 640 subjects, a separate validation cohort made up of 120 different subjects was used. Among some 410 genotyped donors of the cohort, an average of approximately 240,000 unique TCR beta nucleotide sequences were sequenced per donor, around 20% of them non-productive. High-throughput TCR immunosequencing, statistical association of individual TCRs with disease status, and machine learning were combined to predict cytomegalovirus infection status. General findings and caveats noted by the study authors: In the study, about 150 TCR beta chains were listed as associated with cytomegalovirus. The sequencing pipeline was judged likely to have produced a cluster of highly shared sequence variants as a technical artifact. When HLA alleles, especially DR and DQ, strongly co-occurred, attributing TCR associations to individual alleles was difficult. The only immune exposure information available for the cohort was CMV serostatus. Correlated functional status among segregating V segments might be attributable to linkage disequilibrium, but an unknown experimental factor could not be ruled out. Roughly uniform sequencing depth across donors was assumed in presence/absence analyses, although this assumption may not hold. Because the 87-base-pair reads could not distinguish some IMGT-functional V segments, including TRBV6-2 and TRBV6-3, those segments were excluded. The authors suggested that the approach could potentially be extended to other disease states and immunological phenotypes. At a false discovery rate of 0.05, a later analysis linked fewer than 20,000 TCR beta sequences to specific HLA alleles. According to a later analysis, most CMV-associated TCR beta chains appeared to be HLA-restricted, and the HLA associations seemed to be driven largely by CMV exposure. Cytomegalovirus status was reported to be diagnosed by the classifier with high specificity and sensitivity in both the original and validation cohorts. A later analysis found that TCR association rates varied across HLA loci, with DRB1 alleles showing the most associated TCRs and HLA-C alleles the fewest. A few of the identified cytomegalovirus-associated TCR beta chains were confirmed in vitro to be specific for cytomegalovirus antigens. An earlier analysis of around 500 of the donors showed that most TCR beta V segments appeared in productive rearrangements either about 87% or about 30% of the time, which broadly matched IMGT annotations. Because some donors lacked HLA typing at each locus, the association tests relied only on the typed subset. Across donors, most TCR sequences were observed very rarely, whereas some public TCRs were present in many individuals. A further reported finding was that TCR beta sequences accurately predicted the HLA-A and HLA-B alleles for most subjects in the first cohort. This cohort had only TCR beta chains sequenced, and the lack of alpha or paired-chain data limited which features could be detected. In a later analysis, several top co-occurrence clusters were reported to appear linked to parvovirus B19, influenza, CMV and Epstein-Barr virus. In a later genetic analysis, fewer N-insertions in productive TCRs were reported among donors in an Asian-associated ancestry cluster than the 666-donor mean. An association between a missense DCLRE1C variant and V-gene and J-gene trimming of TCR beta chains was found in a later genetic analysis and replicated in an independent cohort. A later analysis found that HLA-associated TCR beta chains were more clonally expanded and had lower generation probabilities than equally common non-associated chains. The earlier analysis of about 600 of the donors excluded fewer than 20 rarely observed V segments, including chromosome 9 orphons, because counts were too low.

Receptor libraries were prepared by the immunoSEQ multiplex PCR assay. For the multiplex PCR, a mixture combining 60 forward primers for TCR Vbeta segments and 13 reverse primers for TCR Jbeta segments was used. A multiplex PCR assay on genomic DNA amplified the CDR3 region of rearranged TCR beta genes. On the Illumina HiSeq System, the amplified TCR beta libraries were sequenced as 87-base-pair reads. The original methods were these. A later analysis tallied approximately 87 million unique TCR beta chains across the roughly 610 repertoires, and some 10 million of those chains were shared by two or more donors. Raw reads were error-corrected and collapsed into unique sequences by a nearest-neighbor algorithm in which closely related sequences were merged to remove PCR and sequencing errors. Alignment of CDR3 sequences to IMGT reference sequences was used to assign V, D and J gene segments. For a sequence to be retained, at least a six-nucleotide match to both a V gene segment and a J gene segment was required. A rearrangement was called productive if the CDR3 had no stop codons and remained in frame with V and J, and every other rearrangement was called non-productive. Following IMGT convention, CDR3 was defined as the stretch from the second conserved V-encoded cysteine to the conserved J-encoded phenylalanine. The earlier analysis of about 590 of the donors excluded sequences that lacked an unambiguous match to a single V gene segment. In an earlier analysis of approximately 590 of the donors, V segments were called functional above 56.7% productive rearrangements and were called segregating when the between-donor standard deviation exceeded 5%. A statistical classification framework was built to diagnose cytomegalovirus status from the catalog of TCR beta chain sequences. A later analysis assigned V and J genes by comparing TCR nucleotide sequences with IMGT/GENE-DB human TR gene sequences. In a later analysis, CDR3 sequences and most-parsimonious VDJ recombination scenarios were assigned using the TCRdist pipeline. A later analysis defined each TCR beta chain by its CDR3 amino acid sequence plus V-gene family, and excluded reads lacking a unique V-gene family. A later analysis removed 592 highly shared, low-generation-probability nucleotide sequences to deal with suspected cross-contamination and a sequencing artifact. For each public chain, a later analysis derived a clonal expansion index from normalized ranks of inferred template counts within each repertoire. In a later analysis, generation probabilities were computed using a VDJ recombination model fitted to out-of-frame rearrangements, and the results were checked against IGoR. A later analysis scored TCR-TCR, TCR-HLA and TCR-CMV co-occurrence with hypergeometric tests, applying a repertoire-size bias correction to TCR pairs. A later analysis estimated false discovery rates by permuting HLA or CMV assignments 20 times. In a later analysis, co-occurring TCRs were grouped using DBSCAN, and TCRdist sequence similarity was added for clustering within HLA-allele-positive subsets. Repertoires with fewer than 30,000 or more than 120,000 public chains were left out of co-occurrence clustering, as were five repertoires with anomalous nucleotide sharing. TCRdb obtained this table from immuneACCESS and retained in-frame rearrangements with V and J assigned. These tables miss some clones; where compared with another copy, unresolved V genes account for less than half of the shortfall, and the remainder is unexplained. V, J and clone size are those of that table, while D and trimming were read from the DNA. The sample table records fewer than 200,000 clones; approximately 81% of these occur just once. Together, the top ten hold 1.3% to 1.5% of the sample.

CDR1 and CDR2 were assigned from the germline V gene as SGHDN and FVKESK. Reading from cysteine to phenylalanine, the CDR3 counts 14 amino acids. Only the CDR3 portion is preserved as DNA: 42 bases, with reading frame beginning at the first base. This clone appeared a single time. No antigen is known for it. No qualities accompany the bases; no much larger clone lies one base away. In total, about 650 healthy bone marrow donors made up the cohort. All cohort members were sampled while nominally healthy, although unrecorded immune exposures were likely present. The donor was CMV seronegative and was included in the group of about 350 seronegative cohort members. A peripheral blood sample was collected from each donor, and TCR beta sequencing was performed on peripheral blood mononuclear cells. Genomic DNA extraction from the blood cell samples was performed with the Qiagen DNeasy Blood Extraction Kit.

This receptor was identified in a man between 18 and 29 years old in good health and CMV-seronegative. Material for sequencing was PBMCs. The receptor chain draws on TRBV14 and TRBJ2-5; 10 bases in the junction line up with TRBD1. TRBJ2-7 explains the end of the DNA better; the J call may be wrong. The CDR3 reads as follows: CASSRTGGSYEQYF. In nucleotide form, the sequence is TGTGCCAGCAGCCGGACAGGGGGCTCCTACGAGCAGTACTTC.